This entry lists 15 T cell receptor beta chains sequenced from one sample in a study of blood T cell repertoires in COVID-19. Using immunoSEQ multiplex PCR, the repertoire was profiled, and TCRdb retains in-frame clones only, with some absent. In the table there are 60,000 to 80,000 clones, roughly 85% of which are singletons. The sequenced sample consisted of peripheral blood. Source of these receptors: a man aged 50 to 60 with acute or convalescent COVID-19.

Written as DNA, the CDR3 is TGTGCCAGTAGTATGGCACAGTTGGACATTCAGTACTTC. Translation: CASSMAQLDIQYF. This chain uses TRBV19 with TRBJ2-4; D gene unclear. Trimming took off 3 bases at V and 8 bases at J, with 11 bases between the two ends. Germline loops: CDR1 LNHDA, CDR2 SQIVND (reference sequence). The CDR3 spans 13 residues.

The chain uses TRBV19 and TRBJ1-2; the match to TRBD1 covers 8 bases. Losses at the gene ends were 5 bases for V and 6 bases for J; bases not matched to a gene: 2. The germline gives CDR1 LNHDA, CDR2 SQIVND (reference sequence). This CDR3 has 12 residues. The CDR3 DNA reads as TGTGCCAGTAGTGAGGACAGGGATGGCTACACCTTC. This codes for CASSEDRDGYTF. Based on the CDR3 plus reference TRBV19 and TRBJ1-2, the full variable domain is DGGITQSPKYLFRKEGQNVTLSCEQNLNHDAMYWYRQDPGQGLRLIYYSQIVNDFQKGDIAEGYSVSREKKESFPLTVTSAQKNPTAFYLCASSEDRDGYTFGSGTRLTVV.

The CDR3 reads CASAPRGGWDTQYF. The DNA for the CDR3 is TGTGCCAGCGCTCCGCGGGGGGGCTGGGATACGCAGTATTTT. The V gene is TRBV25-1, the J gene TRBJ2-3; the match to TRBD2 covers 9 bases. Trimming removed 8 bases from V and 6 bases from J; junction bases left unmatched: 9. This CDR3 has 14 residues. Germline lookup yields CDR1 MGHDK and CDR2 SYGVNS.

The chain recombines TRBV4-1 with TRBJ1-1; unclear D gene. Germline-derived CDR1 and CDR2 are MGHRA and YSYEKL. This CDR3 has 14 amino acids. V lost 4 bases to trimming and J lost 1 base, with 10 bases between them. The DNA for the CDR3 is TGCGCCAGCAGCCCAACTATGGGGAACACTGAAGCTTTCTTT. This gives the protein CASSPTMGNTEAFF.

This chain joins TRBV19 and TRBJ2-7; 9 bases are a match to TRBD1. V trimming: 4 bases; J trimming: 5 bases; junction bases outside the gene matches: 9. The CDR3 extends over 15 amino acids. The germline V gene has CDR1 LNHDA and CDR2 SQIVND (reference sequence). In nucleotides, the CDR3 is TGTGCCAGTAGTAACTCTCCGGGACAGGGCCACGAGCAGTACTTC. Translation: CASSNSPGQGHEQYF.

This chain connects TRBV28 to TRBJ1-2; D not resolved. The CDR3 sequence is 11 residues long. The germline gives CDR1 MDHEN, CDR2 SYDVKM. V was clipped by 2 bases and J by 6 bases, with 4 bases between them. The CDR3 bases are TGTGCCAGCAGTTTAGCAGATGGCTACACCTTC. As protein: CASSLADGYTF.

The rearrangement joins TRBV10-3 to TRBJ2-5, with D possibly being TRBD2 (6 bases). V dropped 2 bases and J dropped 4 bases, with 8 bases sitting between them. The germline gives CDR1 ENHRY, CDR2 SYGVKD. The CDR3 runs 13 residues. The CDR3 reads CAISEAEGETQYF. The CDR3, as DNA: TGTGCCATCAGTGAGGCGGAGGGAGAGACCCAGTACTTC.

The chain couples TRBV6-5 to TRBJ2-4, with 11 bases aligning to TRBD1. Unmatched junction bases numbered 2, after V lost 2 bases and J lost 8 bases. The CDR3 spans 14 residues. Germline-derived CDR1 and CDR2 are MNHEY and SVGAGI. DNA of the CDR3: TGTGCCAGCAGTTACCGGGACAGGGGGTACATTCAGTACTTC. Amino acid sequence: CASSYRDRGYIQYF.

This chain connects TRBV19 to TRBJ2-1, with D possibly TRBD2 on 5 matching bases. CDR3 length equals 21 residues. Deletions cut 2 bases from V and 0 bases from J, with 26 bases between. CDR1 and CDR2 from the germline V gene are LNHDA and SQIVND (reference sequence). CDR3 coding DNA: TGTGCCAGTAGTATAACGAGGGAAAGAGTCGGAGTTTTCCCCTCCTACAATGAGCAGTTCTTC. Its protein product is CASSITRERVGVFPSYNEQFF.

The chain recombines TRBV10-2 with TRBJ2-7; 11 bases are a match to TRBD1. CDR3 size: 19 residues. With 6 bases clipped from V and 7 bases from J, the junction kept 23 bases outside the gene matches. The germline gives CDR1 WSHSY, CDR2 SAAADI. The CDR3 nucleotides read TGCGCCAGCAGAGCCAATAACGTCCCTCAGGACAGGGGGCGGGAGGAGCAGTACTTC. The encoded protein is CASRANNVPQDRGREEQYF.

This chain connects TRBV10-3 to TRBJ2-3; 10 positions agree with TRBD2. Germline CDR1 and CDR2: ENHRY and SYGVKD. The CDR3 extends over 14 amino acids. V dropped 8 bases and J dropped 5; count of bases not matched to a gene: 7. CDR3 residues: CAIRRLAGEDTQYF. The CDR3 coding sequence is TGTGCCATCCGGCGGCTAGCGGGGGAAGATACGCAGTATTTT.

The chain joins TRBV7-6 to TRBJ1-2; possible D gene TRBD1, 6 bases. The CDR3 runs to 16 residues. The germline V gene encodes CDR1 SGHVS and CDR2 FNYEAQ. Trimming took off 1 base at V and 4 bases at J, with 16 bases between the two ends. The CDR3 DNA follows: TGTGCCAGCAGCTTAGTCCCGGCAGGGGCTCCCTATGGCTACACCTTC. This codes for CASSLVPAGAPYGYTF.

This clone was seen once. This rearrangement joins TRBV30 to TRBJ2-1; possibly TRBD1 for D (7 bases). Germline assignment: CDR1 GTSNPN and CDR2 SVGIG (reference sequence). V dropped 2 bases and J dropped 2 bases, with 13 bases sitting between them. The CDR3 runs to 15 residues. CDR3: CAWSRDREAYNEQFF. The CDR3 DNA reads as TGTGCCTGGAGTCGAGACAGGGAGGCCTACAATGAGCAGTTCTTC. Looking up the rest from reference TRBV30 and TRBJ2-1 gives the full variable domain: SQTIHQWPATLVQPVGSPLSLECTVEGTSNPNLYWYRQAAGRGLQLLFYSVGIGQISSEVPQNLSASRPQDRQFILSSKKLLLSDSGFYLCAWSRDREAYNEQFFGPGTRLTVL.

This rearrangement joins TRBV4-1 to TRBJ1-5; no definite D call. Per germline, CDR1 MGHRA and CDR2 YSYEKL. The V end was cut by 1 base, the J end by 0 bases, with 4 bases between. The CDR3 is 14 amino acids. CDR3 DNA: TGCGCCAGCAGCCAAGCTTATAGCAATCAGCCCCAGCATTTT. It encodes CASSQAYSNQPQHF.

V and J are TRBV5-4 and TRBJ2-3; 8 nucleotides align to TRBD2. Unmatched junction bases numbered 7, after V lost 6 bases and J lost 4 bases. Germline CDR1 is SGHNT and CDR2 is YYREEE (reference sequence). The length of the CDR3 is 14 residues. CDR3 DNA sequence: TGTGCCAGCACCCCCGGGGGGGCTCCAGATACGCAGTATTTT. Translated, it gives CASTPGGAPDTQYF.